These 12 T cell receptor beta chains originate from one sample sequenced in a study of shared T cell receptors in the human thymus. The repertoire was sequenced with immunoSEQ multiplex PCR; TCRdb's copy has only in-frame clones and lacks some. This table has more than 300,000 clones, 95% appearing once. Sequencing was performed on thymocytes. Source of these receptors: a human donor.

The chain recombines TRBV5-8 with TRBJ1-2, with 8 nucleotides matching TRBD1. The CDR3 extends over 15 amino acids. J lost 4 bases, V lost 4 bases, and 9 bases had no gene match. Germline V gives CDR1 SGHTS, CDR2 YDEGEE. DNA for the CDR3: TGTGCCAGCAGCCCGCATGACAGGGGAGGCTATGGCTACACCTTC. Translating gives CASSPHDRGGYGYTF.

The rearrangement uses TRBV29-1 and TRBJ1-2; D may be TRBD1 (6 bases). The length of the CDR3 is 13 residues. The germline V gene has CDR1 SQVTM and CDR2 ANQGSEA. V was pared by 2 bases and J by 4 bases, with 11 bases between. CDR3 in amino acids: CSVECRGGYGYTF. The CDR3 DNA reads as TGCAGCGTTGAATGCAGGGGTGGCTATGGCTACACCTTC. Full variable domain (rest looked up from reference TRBV29-1 and TRBJ1-2): SAVISQKPSRDICQRGTSLTIQCQVDSQVTMMFWYRQQPGQSLTLIATANQGSEATYESGFVIDKFPISRPNLTFSTLTVSNMSPEDSSIYLCSVECRGGYGYTFGSGTRLTVV.

CDR3 loop: CASSSGTSSYNEQFF. The CDR3 DNA reads as TGTGCCAGCAGCTCCGGGACTAGCTCCTACAATGAGCAGTTCTTC. The J gene is TRBJ2-1, the V gene TRBV5-4; 8 nucleotides line up with TRBD2. This CDR3 has 15 residues. J was trimmed by 0 bases and V by 3 bases; bases with no gene match: 2. Germline loops: CDR1 SGHNT, CDR2 YYREEE (reference sequence).

CDR3 region: CASSLLLETVCSGANVLTF. The CDR3 nucleotides read TGTGCCAGCAGCTTACTCCTCGAGACAGTCTGCTCTGGGGCCAACGTCCTGACTTTC. This chain joins TRBV7-2 and TRBJ2-6, with D possibly TRBD1 on 5 matching bases. V was clipped by 2 bases and J by 0 bases, with 17 bases between them. In germline, CDR1 is SGHTA, CDR2 FQGNSA. The CDR3 has 19 residues. Full variable domain (remainder filled in from reference TRBV7-2 and TRBJ2-6): GAGVSQSPSNKVTEKGKDVELRCDPISGHTALYWYRQSLGQGLEFLIYFQGNSAPDKSGLPSDRFSAERTGGSVSTLTIQRTQQEDSAVYLCASSLLLETVCSGANVLTFGAGSRLTVL.

The rearrangement links TRBV27 to TRBJ2-2, with D maybe TRBD2 (6 bases). CDR3 size: 14 residues. The germline V gene encodes CDR1 MNHEY and CDR2 SMNVEV (reference sequence). Deletions cut 6 bases from V and 9 bases from J, with 17 bases between. CDR3: CASRERVISRELFF. CDR3 nucleotide sequence: TGTGCCAGCAGGGAGCGGGTGATATCCAGGGAGCTGTTTTTT.

This clone has more than one count but fewer than ten. The V call is TRBV6-5, the J call TRBJ1-2, with 7 bases matching TRBD1. V trimming: 6 bases; J trimming: 8 bases; junction bases outside the gene matches: 9. The CDR3 runs to 13 residues. Germline V gives CDR1 MNHEY, CDR2 SVGAGI. The CDR3 reads CASSLLNRGGYTF. The CDR3 DNA sequence: TGTGCCAGCAGCCTACTTAACAGGGGCGGCTACACCTTC.

The chain combines TRBV11-1 with TRBJ1-1, with D perhaps matching TRBD1 (5 bases). V was shortened by 5 bases and J by 0 bases, with 19 bases between the two germline ends. Per germline, CDR1 SGHAT and CDR2 FQDESV (reference sequence). CDR3 length: 17 residues. The CDR3 spells CASSNPSLGVMNTEAFF. The CDR3 DNA reads as TGTGCCAGCAGCAACCCTTCCTTAGGGGTAATGAACACTGAAGCTTTCTTT.

The chain employs TRBV14 and TRBJ1-1; tentatively, D is TRBD1 (5 bases). The ends were cut back, 2 bases at V and 4 bases at J, with 8 bases in the middle. This CDR3 spans 13 amino acids. Germline lookup yields CDR1 SGHDN and CDR2 FVKESK. The chain's CDR3 is CASSQKRGTEAFF. In nucleotides, the CDR3 is TGTGCCAGCAGCCAAAAGAGGGGCACTGAAGCTTTCTTT. Full variable domain (missing parts from reference TRBV14 and TRBJ1-1): EAGVTQFPSHSVIEKGQTVTLRCDPISGHDNLYWYRRVMGKEIKFLLHFVKESKQDESGMPNNRFLAERTGGTYSTLKVQPAELEDSGVYFCASSQKRGTEAFFGQGTRLTVV.

CDR3 bases: TGTGCCAGCAGCCATAGCGGCGATACGCAGTATTTT. It encodes CASSHSGDTQYF. This chain joins TRBV13 and TRBJ2-3, with D tentatively TRBD2 (6 bases). V was trimmed by 5 bases and J by 6 bases, leaving 9 bases between them. Germline values: CDR1 PRHDT, CDR2 FYEKMQ (reference sequence). This CDR3 contains 12 residues.

The rearrangement links TRBV21-1 to TRBJ2-1; the table's D call, TRBD2, was not checked against the DNA. TRBV21-1 is a known pseudogene. The CDR3 extends over 17 amino acids. In DNA, the CDR3 is TGTGCCAGCAGCAAGACTAGCGGGAGTCCTTTCTACAATGAGCAGTTCTTC. Translated, it gives CASSKTSGSPFYNEQFF.

The chain combines TRBV27 with TRBJ2-2; D unresolved. Trimming took 7 bases from V and 7 from J, leaving 13 bases between them. Germline CDR1 MNHEY, CDR2 SMNVEV (reference sequence). This CDR3 contains 13 residues. CDR3 sequence reads: CASNPGDGGELFF. The CDR3 DNA reads TGTGCCAGCAATCCCGGAGATGGCGGGGAGCTGTTTTTT.

This chain links TRBV19 with TRBJ2-3, with TRBD2 identical over 11 bases. The CDR3 loop spans 18 amino acids. Germline V lookup: CDR1 LNHDA, CDR2 SQIVND (reference sequence). V shed 6 bases, J shed 2 bases, and the junction held 13 bases outside the gene matches. For the CDR3, the DNA is TGTGCCAGTAGGGTGGGGGTAGCGGGAGGGCCTGTCACAGATACGCAGTATTTT. Its protein is CASRVGVAGGPVTDTQYF.